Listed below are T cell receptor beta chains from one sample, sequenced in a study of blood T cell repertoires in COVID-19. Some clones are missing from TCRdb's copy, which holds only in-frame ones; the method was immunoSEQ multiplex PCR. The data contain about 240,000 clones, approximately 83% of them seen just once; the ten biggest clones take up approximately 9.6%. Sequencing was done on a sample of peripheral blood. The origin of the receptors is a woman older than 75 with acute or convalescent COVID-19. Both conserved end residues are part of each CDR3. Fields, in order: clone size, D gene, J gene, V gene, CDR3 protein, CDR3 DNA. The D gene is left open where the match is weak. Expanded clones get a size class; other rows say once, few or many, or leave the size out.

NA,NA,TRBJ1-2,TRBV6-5,CASSRTETGYTF,TGTGCCAGCAGCCGCACGGAGACCGGCTACACCTTC
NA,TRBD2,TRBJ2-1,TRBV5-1,CASSLVLAGGLTYNEQFF,TGCGCCAGCAGCTTGGTATTAGCGGGGGGGCTCACCTACAATGAGCAGTTCTTC
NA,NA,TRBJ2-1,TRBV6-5,CASSRGDEQFF,TGTGCCAGTTCCCGGGGAGACGAGCAGTTCTTC
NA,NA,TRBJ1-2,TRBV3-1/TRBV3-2,CASSQDRTATNYGYTF,TGTGCCAGCAGCCAAGATCGGACAGCTACTAACTATGGCTACACCTTC
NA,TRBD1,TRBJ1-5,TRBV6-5,CASRTGQRQPQHF,TGTGCCAGCAGAACGGGACAGAGGCAGCCCCAGCATTTT
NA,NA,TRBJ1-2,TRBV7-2,CASSLSAGDLSGYTF,TGTGCCAGCAGCTTATCGGCAGGGGACCTAAGTGGCTACACCTTC
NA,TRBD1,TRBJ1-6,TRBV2,CASSGQGAITALHF,TGTGCCAGCAGTGGACAGGGGGCCATTACGGCCCTCCACTTT
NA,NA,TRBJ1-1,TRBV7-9,CASSPQNSMNTEAFF,TGTGCCAGCAGCCCCCAGAACAGCATGAACACTGAAGCTTTCTTT
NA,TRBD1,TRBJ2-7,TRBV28,CASTRQGAEQYF,TGTGCCAGCACCCGACAGGGGGCCGAGCAGTACTTC
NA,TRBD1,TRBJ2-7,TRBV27,CASSLSWGQGRSYEQYF,TGTGCCAGCAGTTTATCGTGGGGACAGGGGAGGTCCTACGAGCAGTACTTC
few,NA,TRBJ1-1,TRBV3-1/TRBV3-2,CASSQDGPTEAFF,TGTGCCAGCAGCCAAGATGGCCCCACTGAAGCTTTCTTT
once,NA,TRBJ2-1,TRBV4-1,CASSQEARTAGNEQFF,TGCGCCAGCAGCCAAGAAGCGCGGACAGCCGGAAATGAGCAGTTCTTC
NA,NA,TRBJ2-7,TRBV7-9,CASSLVGVAEQYF,TGTGCCAGCAGCTTAGTGGGAGTGGCCGAGCAGTACTTC
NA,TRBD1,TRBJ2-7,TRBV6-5,CASSRTGGTYEQYF,TGTGCCAGCAGTCGCACAGGGGGCACCTACGAGCAGTACTTC
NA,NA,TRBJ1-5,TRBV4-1,CASSQENSRTQQPQHF,TGCGCCAGCAGCCAAGAAAACAGCCGTACACAGCAGCCCCAGCATTTT
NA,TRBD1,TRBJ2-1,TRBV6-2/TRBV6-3,CASSQLQGADEQFF,TGTGCCAGCAGCCAATTACAGGGGGCCGATGAGCAGTTCTTC
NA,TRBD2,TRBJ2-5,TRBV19,CASSMGGETQYF,TGTGCCAGTAGTATGGGGGGGGAGACCCAGTACTTC
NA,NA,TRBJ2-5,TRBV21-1,CASSKVGGRETQYF,TGTGCCAGCAGCAAAGTCGGAGGGCGAGAGACCCAGTACTTC
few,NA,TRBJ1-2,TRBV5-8,CASSLRQRGRGYTF,TGTGCCAGCAGCTTGAGGCAGCGTGGTAGGGGCTACACCTTC
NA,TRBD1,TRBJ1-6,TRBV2,CASSLDRGRDSPLHF,TGTGCCAGCAGTCTGGACAGGGGCAGGGATTCACCCCTCCACTTT
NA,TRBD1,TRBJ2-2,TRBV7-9,CASSRRAGTGGTGELFF,TGTGCCAGCAGCCGAAGGGCCGGGACAGGGGGAACCGGGGAGCTGTTTTTT
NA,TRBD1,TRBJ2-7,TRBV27,CASSLSKGDRVHEQYF,TGTGCCAGCAGTTTATCAAAGGGGGACAGGGTCCACGAGCAGTACTTC
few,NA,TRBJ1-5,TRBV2,CATLSYPNQPQHF,TGTGCCACTCTGTCCTACCCCAATCAGCCCCAGCATTTT
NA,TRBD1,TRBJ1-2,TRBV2,CASSATGGYGYTF,TGTGCCAGCAGTGCGACAGGGGGCTATGGCTACACCTTC
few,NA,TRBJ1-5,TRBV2,CASSPEWYSNQPQHF,TGTGCCAGCAGCCCCGAGTGGTATAGCAATCAGCCCCAGCATTTT
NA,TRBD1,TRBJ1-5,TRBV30,CAWSFRQGRNQPQHF,TGTGCCTGGAGTTTTCGACAGGGGCGCAATCAGCCCCAGCATTTT
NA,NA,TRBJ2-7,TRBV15,CATSRDSQGEQYF,TGTGCCACCAGCAGAGATAGTCAGGGCGAGCAGTACTTC
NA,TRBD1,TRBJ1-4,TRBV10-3,CAISHGQGGFNNEKLFF,TGTGCCATCAGCCACGGACAGGGAGGGTTCAATAATGAAAAACTGTTTTTT
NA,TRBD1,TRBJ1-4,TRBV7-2,CASSSGQRAGVVNEKLFF,TGTGCCAGCAGCTCGGGACAGAGGGCAGGAGTGGTTAATGAAAAACTGTTTTTT
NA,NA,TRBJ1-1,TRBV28,CASSRTPNTEAFF,TGTGCCAGCAGCAGGACACCAAACACTGAAGCTTTCTTT
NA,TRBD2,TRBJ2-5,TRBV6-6,CASSYPGTRGETQYF,TGTGCCAGCAGTTACCCCGGGACTAGGGGGGAGACCCAGTACTTC
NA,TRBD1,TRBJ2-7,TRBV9,CASSPTGQGNEQYF,TGTGCCAGCAGCCCCACGGGACAGGGGAATGAGCAGTACTTC
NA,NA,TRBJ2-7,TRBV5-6,CASSFRQGRAYEQYF,TGTGCCAGCAGCTTTCGCCAGGGGAGGGCCTACGAGCAGTACTTC
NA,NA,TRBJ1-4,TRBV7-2,CASSLGGRDEKLFF,TGTGCCAGCAGCTTGGGAGGGAGGGATGAAAAACTGTTTTTT
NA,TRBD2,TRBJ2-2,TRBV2,CASSEALGGGNTGELFF,TGTGCCAGCAGTGAAGCGCTTGGCGGGGGGAACACCGGGGAGCTGTTTTTT
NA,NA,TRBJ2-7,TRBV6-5,CASSLSRGFGQYF,TGTGCCAGCAGTTTAAGCAGGGGCTTCGGGCAGTACTTC
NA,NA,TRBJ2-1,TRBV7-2,CASSLGPGNEQFF,TGTGCCAGCAGCTTAGGACCGGGAAATGAGCAGTTCTTC
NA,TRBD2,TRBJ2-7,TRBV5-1,CASSSGGQPYEQYF,TGCGCCAGCAGCTCGGGGGGGCAACCCTACGAGCAGTACTTC
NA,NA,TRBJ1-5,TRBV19,CASTPRSRRRFQPQHF,TGTGCCAGTACCCCAAGGAGTCGGAGGAGGTTTCAGCCCCAGCATTTT
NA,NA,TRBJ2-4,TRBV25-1,CASSEWSGYGIQYF,TGTGCCAGCAGTGAATGGTCAGGGTATGGCATTCAGTACTTC
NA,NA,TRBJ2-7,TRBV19,CASSINIGSSYEQYF,TGTGCCAGTAGTATAAATATCGGGTCCTCCTACGAGCAGTACTTC
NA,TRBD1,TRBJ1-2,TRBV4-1,CASSRIETGGYYGYTF,TGCGCCAGCAGCCGGATCGAAACAGGGGGATACTATGGCTACACCTTC